The 31 T cell receptor beta chains in this list originate from one sample, sequenced in a study of blood T cells in healthy people across ages (dated by TCRdb to about 2015). The library relied on 5' RACE. The sequencer listed for this sample is Illumina HiSeq 2500. The second PCR ran for about 7 to 11 cycles and used a J-beta primer mix along with a sample-barcoded 5' primer. In-frame beta chains were kept once TCRdb had trimmed the public reads at Q25 with fastp and called clones with MiXCR. Rows are unified per CDR3 protein, each entry keeping the most common DNA and genes. The table for this sample lists fewer than 2,000,000 distinct CDR3 sequences; around 36% of them were counted only once. The top ten clonotypes cover approximately 10% of the sample. The source material was blood. All receptors derive from a woman in her thirties in good health.

V is TRBV6-1 and J is TRBJ1-5; weak D call: TRBD1 (6 bases). Germline V gives CDR1 MNHNS, CDR2 SASEGT. V was clipped by 10 bases and J by 1 base, with 14 bases between them. The CDR3 consists of 14 residues. CDR3 DNA: TGTGCCACGTTACAGGGCTGGAGCAATCAGCCCCAGCATTTT. This translates into CATLQGWSNQPQHF.

V is TRBV5-1 and J is TRBJ2-1; D unclear. The germline V gene encodes CDR1 SGHRS and CDR2 YFSETQ. The CDR3 is 13 amino acids. V shed 4 bases and J shed 5 bases, with 10 bases lying between them. CDR3 in amino acids: CASSADQHNEQFF. The CDR3 coding sequence is TGCGCCAGCAGCGCCGATCAACACAATGAGCAGTTCTTC.

CDR3 amino acids: CASSVGLAVYNEQFF. CDR3 nucleotides: TGTGCCAGCAGCGTAGGGCTAGCGGTGTACAATGAGCAGTTCTTC. The J gene is TRBJ2-1, the V gene TRBV7-2; 7 positions agree with TRBD2. Unmatched junction bases numbered 8, after V lost 5 bases and J lost 4 bases. Germline assignment: CDR1 SGHTA and CDR2 FQGNSA. This CDR3 spans 15 amino acids.

This clonotype is a singleton in its sample. The rearrangement links TRBV5-6 to TRBJ1-2; D remains ambiguous. The germline V gene has CDR1 SGHDT and CDR2 YYEEEE. CDR3 length equals 14 residues. V dropped 3 bases and J dropped 3 bases, with 12 bases sitting between them. The CDR3 sequence: CASSSREMDYGYTF. The CDR3 DNA reads as TGTGCCAGCAGCTCCCGGGAGATGGACTATGGCTACACCTTC.

This clonotype was recorded at least ten times. The chain employs TRBV4-2 and TRBJ1-2; 8 bases fit TRBD1. CDR1 is LGHNA and CDR2 is YNFKEQ in the germline V gene. The junction had 3 bases not matched to a gene; V was cut back by 3 bases and J by 0 bases. This CDR3 is built from 15 residues. In nucleotides, the CDR3 is TGTGCCAGCAGCCAGGACAGGGATTCTAACTATGGCTACACCTTC. Amino acids: CASSQDRDSNYGYTF.

This clonotype showed up just a few times. The chain is built from TRBV6-2 or TRBV6-3 and TRBJ2-7, with D unclear. The germline V gene encodes CDR1 MNHEY and CDR2 SVGEGT. The CDR3 has 16 amino acids. Trimming removed 8 bases from V and 0 bases from J, with 20 bases in between. The CDR3 loop is CASEEKGIGISYEQYF. CDR3 nucleotide sequence: TGTGCCAGCGAGGAAAAAGGTATTGGTATCTCCTACGAGCAGTACTTC.

The rearrangement links TRBV5-1 to TRBJ2-5; maybe TRBD2 (6 bases). The germline V and J ends were trimmed by 3 bases and 4 bases, with 13 bases remaining between them. Germline V gene lookup returns CDR1 SGHRS and CDR2 YFSETQ. CDR3 length: 14 amino acids. The CDR3 region has the DNA TGCGCCAGCAGCTCTGCGGGGTCGGGAGAGACCCAGTACTTC. It is translated as CASSSAGSGETQYF.

This clonotype was counted between two and nine times. The chain couples TRBV10-3 to TRBJ2-1; the match to TRBD2 covers 10 bases. The junction had 10 bases not matched to a gene; V was cut back by 11 bases and J by 3 bases. CDR3 size: 15 residues. CDR1 and CDR2 (germline): ENHRY, SYGVKD. CDR3 DNA sequence: TGTGCCCTAGGGACTAGCGACAAGGACTACAATGAGCAGTTCTTC. Protein: CALGTSDKDYNEQFF.

This clonotype was detected ten times or more. The chain couples TRBV5-1 to TRBJ2-6; 8 bases are shared with TRBD1. V was clipped by 7 bases and J by 0 bases; unmatched bases: 0. The germline V gene has CDR1 SGHRS and CDR2 YFSETQ. The CDR3 covers 14 residues. Written as DNA, the CDR3 is TGCGCCAGCGGACAGGGCTCTGGGGCCAACGTCCTGACTTTC. Protein product: CASGQGSGANVLTF.

This clonotype was found a few times. The J gene is TRBJ2-7, the V gene TRBV29-1, with D possibly being TRBD1 (5 bases). The V gene lost 7 bases and the J gene lost 0 bases, with 13 bases spanning the gap. The CDR3 sequence is 13 residues long. Germline lookup yields CDR1 SQVTM and CDR2 ANQGSEA. The CDR3 DNA sequence: TGCAGCGCCAGGATAGGGGACTCCTACGAGCAGTACTTC. It codes for CSARIGDSYEQYF.

This clonotype was seen more than once but under ten times. The junction departs from the called germline gene at one end, perhaps through a read error. The CDR3, as DNA: TGTGCCGGCAGCTCGGGACAGCCAGGGGAGCAGTACTTC. Residues: CAGSSGQPGEQYF. The chain carries TRBV7-6 and TRBJ2-7, with 7 nucleotides matching TRBD1. CDR1 and CDR2 (germline): SGHVS, FNYEAQ. The CDR3 is 13 amino acids.

There are many counts of this clonotype. The rearrangement joins TRBV10-3 to TRBJ2-7; D is ambiguous. The CDR3 has 16 residues. V was pared by 3 bases and J by 3 bases, with 18 bases between. Germline V gene sequence: CDR1 ENHRY, CDR2 SYGVKD. The CDR3: CAISDPRGRDHYEQYF. The CDR3 nucleotides are TGTGCCATCAGTGACCCGCGAGGTAGGGATCACTACGAGCAGTACTTC.

CDR3 region: CASSSGRLTDTQYF. CDR3 coding DNA: TGTGCCAGCAGCTCAGGACGTCTCACAGATACGCAGTATTTT. This chain joins TRBV7-2 and TRBJ2-3; D uncertain. The CDR3 is 14 residues long. With 4 bases removed from V and 2 bases from J, the gap between germline ends came to 10 bases. Germline V CDR1 and CDR2: SGHTA, FQGNSA.

The genes are TRBV4-2 and TRBJ2-1; 10 nucleotides agree with TRBD2. This CDR3 has 16 amino acids. V was pared by 0 bases and J by 4 bases, with 3 bases of the junction left unmatched. Germline V lookup: CDR1 LGHNA, CDR2 YNFKEQ. Written as DNA, the CDR3 is TGTGCCAGCAGCCAAGAAGAAGCGGGGGGGTACAATGAGCAGTTCTTC. It codes for CASSQEEAGGYNEQFF.

This clonotype was counted between two and nine times. The chain carries TRBV20-1 and TRBJ2-1; no firm D call. Trimming pared 0 bases from V and 3 bases from J, leaving 12 bases between. From germline, CDR1 is DFQATT and CDR2 SNEGSKA (reference sequence). This CDR3 spans 15 amino acids. CDR3 in amino acids: CSARDVDHLYNEQFF. CDR3 in DNA: TGCAGTGCTAGAGATGTCGACCACCTCTACAATGAGCAGTTCTTC.

Note on this clonotype: A much larger clonotype is one base distant, so this may be a read error. The chain uses TRBV5-5 and TRBJ1-1; D is unclear. This CDR3 comprises 13 residues. Germline V gene lookup returns CDR1 SGHKS and CDR2 YYEKEE (reference sequence). Trimming stripped 3 bases from V and 4 bases from J, with 10 bases between. CDR3 amino acids: CASSSWEGTEAFF. The CDR3 region has the DNA TGTGCCAGCAGCTCATGGGAGGGCACTGAAGCTTTCTTT.

The V and J genes are TRBV7-8 and TRBJ1-2; 7 nucleotides match TRBD1. This CDR3 is 15 amino acids long. The germline V gene encodes CDR1 SGHVS and CDR2 FQNEAQ. V lost 7 bases, J lost 5 bases, and 13 bases stayed unmatched. CDR3 DNA: TGTGCCAGCACCGAGGGGGCCCTGCGGTCTTATGGCTACACCTTC. This encodes CASTEGALRSYGYTF. Complete variable domain (other parts from reference TRBV7-8 and TRBJ1-2): GAGVSQSPRYKVAKRGQDVALRCDPISGHVSLFWYQQALGQGPEFLTYFQNEAQLDKSGLPSDRFFAERPEGSVSTLKIQRTQQEDSAVYLCASTEGALRSYGYTFGSGTRLTVV.

The chain carries TRBV20-1 and TRBJ2-7; D gene ambiguous. The end of the DNA is better explained by TRBJ2-5, so the J call may be wrong. The CDR3 loop spans 15 amino acids. The V gene's germline CDR1 is DFQATT and CDR2 SNEGSKA (reference sequence). CDR3 residues: CSARDGPRRQETQYF. CDR3 nucleotides: TGCAGTGCTAGAGATGGTCCGCGGCGGCAAGAGACCCAGTACTTC.

This clonotype was seen a handful of times. The CDR3 nucleotides read TGTGCCACATCTGCCCGCTACGAGCAGTACTTC. The encoded protein is CATSARYEQYF. The V gene is TRBV6-1, the J gene TRBJ2-7; D remains unclear. This CDR3 contains 11 residues. The V end lost 10 bases, the J end lost 3 bases, and 10 bases lay between the germline ends. Germline V gene lookup returns CDR1 MNHNS and CDR2 SASEGT.

This sequence joins TRBV7-9 and TRBJ1-1; D perhaps matches TRBD1 (5 bases). The ends were cut back, 4 bases at V and 0 bases at J, with 15 bases in the middle. This CDR3 contains 16 residues. Germline CDR1 SEHNR, CDR2 FQNEAQ (reference sequence). The CDR3 DNA sequence: TGTGCCAGCAGCTCAAGTCTGGACATCGTGAACACTGAAGCTTTCTTT. It yields the protein CASSSSLDIVNTEAFF.

V gene TRBV7-2 combines with J gene TRBJ1-1; D is undetermined. CDR1 is SGHTA, CDR2 FQGNSA, per germline. There are 13 residues in the CDR3. V was shortened by 8 bases and J by 0 bases, with 10 bases between the two germline ends. The DNA for the CDR3 is TGTGCCAGCTTCCCGAAGATGAACACTGAAGCTTTCTTT. This gives the protein CASFPKMNTEAFF.

In DNA form, the CDR3 reads TGTGCCAGCACCCAATTTGGACAGGGCCCTAGGACTGAAGCTTTCTTT. Encoded protein: CASTQFGQGPRTEAFF. The rearrangement links TRBV27 to TRBJ1-1; TRBD1 matches at 8 bases. CDR1 is MNHEY and CDR2 is SMNVEV in the germline V gene (reference sequence). This CDR3 is built from 16 residues. J gave up 5 bases and V 7 bases, and 15 bases lay outside the gene matches.

V is TRBV27 and J is TRBJ1-1, with TRBD1 matching 7 bases. The CDR3 loop spans 16 amino acids. Looked up from germline, CDR1 is MNHEY and CDR2 is SMNVEV (reference sequence). V trimming: 3 bases; J trimming: 0 bases; junction bases outside the gene matches: 7. This chain's CDR3 is CASSLRTRGVNTEAFF. CDR3 in DNA: TGTGCCAGCAGTTTGAGGACCAGGGGGGTGAACACTGAAGCTTTCTTT.

This sequence joins TRBV19 and TRBJ1-2, with 10 bases aligning to TRBD1. The CDR3 runs to 16 residues. The germline gives CDR1 LNHDA, CDR2 SQIVND (reference sequence). The V gene end was trimmed by 6 bases and the J gene end by 8 bases; junction bases not matched to a gene: 15. The CDR3 protein is CASSSPGQGFIGGYTF. DNA of the CDR3: TGTGCCAGTAGCTCTCCGGGACAGGGGTTCATTGGCGGCTACACCTTC.

Details on this clonotype: Germline and junction disagree at one end, which may indicate a read error. This sequence joins TRBV3-1 and TRBJ1-3; D remains ambiguous. CDR3 size: 14 residues. The germline CDR1 and CDR2 sequences are LGHDT and YNNKEL (reference sequence). The CDR3 DNA follows: TGTGCCAGCAGCCAAAGCTTCTCTGGAAACACCAGATATTTT. It is translated as CASSQSFSGNTRYF. Full variable domain (missing parts from reference TRBV3-1 and TRBJ1-3): DTAVSQTPKYLVTQMGNDKSIKCEQNLGHDTMYWYKQDSKKFLKIMFSYNNKELIINETVPNRFSPKSPDKAHLNLHINSLELGDSAVYFCASSQSFSGNTRYFGEGSWLTVV.

The V call is TRBV12-3 or TRBV12-4, the J call TRBJ1-6, with D perhaps TRBD1 (5 bases). Trimming cost V 4 bases and J 8 bases, with 15 bases left between them. The CDR3 is 15 amino acids. The CDR3, as DNA: TGTGCCAGCAGTTCGAGACAGTCCCCGGATTCACCCCTCCACTTT. Translating gives CASSSRQSPDSPLHF.

The chain combines TRBV5-1 with TRBJ2-1; no firm D call. Germline V gives CDR1 SGHRS, CDR2 YFSETQ. V was clipped by 6 bases and J by 3 bases, with 13 bases between them. CDR3 length: 14 residues. This CDR3 reads CASTIAGYYNEQFF. In DNA, the CDR3 is TGCGCCAGCACTATTGCAGGATACTACAATGAGCAGTTCTTC.

The chain is built from TRBV27 and TRBJ2-7; possible D gene TRBD2, 6 bases. The CDR3 is made up of 16 amino acids. Trimming shortened V by 2 bases and J by 1 base, and 15 bases separated the two germline ends. Germline V lookup: CDR1 MNHEY, CDR2 SMNVEV (reference sequence). CDR3 bases: TGTGCCAGCAGTTTAATCGCGGGATCGGGATCCTACGAGCAGTACTTC. This codes for CASSLIAGSGSYEQYF.

As regards this clonotype: The junction shows a germline mismatch at one end, possibly a read error. The chain uses TRBV7-8 and TRBJ2-7; no reliable D call. The CDR3 is made up of 13 amino acids. Per germline, CDR1 SGHVS and CDR2 FQNEAQ. This chain's CDR3 is CACSVGPPYEQYF. In DNA form, the CDR3 reads TGTGCCTGCAGCGTAGGTCCCCCCTACGAGCAGTACTTC.

This clonotype has more than one count but fewer than ten. This rearrangement joins TRBV5-5 to TRBJ1-2; unclear D gene. V shed 5 bases and J shed 0 bases, with 14 bases lying between them. Germline assignment: CDR1 SGHKS and CDR2 YYEKEE (reference sequence). There are 15 residues in the CDR3. The CDR3 reads CASSSDGLTNYGYTF. DNA for the CDR3: TGTGCCAGCAGTTCGGACGGACTCACTAACTATGGCTACACCTTC.

V and J are TRBV20-1 and TRBJ2-7; D is tentatively TRBD1 or TRBD2 (6 bases each). The V gene's germline CDR1 is DFQATT and CDR2 SNEGSKA (reference sequence). Trimming shortened V by 5 bases and J by 2 bases, and 22 bases separated the two germline ends. The length of the CDR3 is 16 residues. CDR3 bases: TGCAGTGCTGGGGGGCGTATCGCTTATAGCACCTACGAGCAGTACTTC. Protein sequence: CSAGGRIAYSTYEQYF.